This TCR beta chain comes out of a study of T cells in Graves' hyperthyroidism and ophthalmopathy. General study results and limits: Blood also carried most thyroid clonotypes expanded above 0.001.

The CDR3 regions of TCR beta were amplified from RNA transcripts. Primed by the HTBI set, a first-round RT-PCR was run on the TCR CDR3. TCRdb reanalysed the multiplex PCR reads using MiXCR and keeps one entry per CDR3 protein. The sample lists about 600,000 distinct CDR3 sequences, about 14% seen once, with around 13% in the top ten. This clonotype has ten or more counts. Its cognate antigen is unknown. Disease duration was under 3 months in the ophthalmopathy patients, who also had a Clinical Activity Score of at least 3 and a NOSPECS grade of at least 4. The CDR3 is 17 residues long. The V end was cut by 0 bases, the J end by 4 bases, with 19 bases between. The germline gives CDR1 SGHVS, CDR2 FQNEAQ.

V gene TRBV7-8 combines with J gene TRBJ2-7; D may correspond to TRBD1 or TRBD2 (5 bases each). This TCR came from a woman in her 50s with Graves' ophthalmopathy. Sequenced sample: blood. The CDR3 spells CASSLALNGAGVYEQYF. As DNA, the CDR3 is TGTGCCAGCAGCTTAGCTCTTAACGGGGCAGGAGTTTACGAGCAGTACTTC.